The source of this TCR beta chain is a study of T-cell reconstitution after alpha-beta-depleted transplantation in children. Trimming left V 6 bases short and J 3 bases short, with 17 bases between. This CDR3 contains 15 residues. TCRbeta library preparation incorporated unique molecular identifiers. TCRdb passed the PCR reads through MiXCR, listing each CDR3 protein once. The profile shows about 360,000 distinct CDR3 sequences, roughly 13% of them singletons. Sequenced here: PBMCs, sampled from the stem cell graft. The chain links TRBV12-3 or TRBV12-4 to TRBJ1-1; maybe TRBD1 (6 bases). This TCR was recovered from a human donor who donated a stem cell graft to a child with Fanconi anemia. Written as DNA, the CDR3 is TGTGCCAGCAGATTGGACCTGACAGGACACACTGAAGCTTTCTTT. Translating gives CASRLDLTGHTEAFF.